Listed below are T cell receptor beta chains from one sample, sequenced in a study of blood T cell repertoires in COVID-19. Only in-frame clones appear in the TCRdb table, and some are missing; sequencing was by immunoSEQ multiplex PCR. The sample contains approximately 150,000 clones, 86% of which appear only once. Sequenced: peripheral blood. The source is a woman aged 60-70 years with acute or convalescent COVID-19. The CDR3 runs from the conserved cysteine through the conserved F or W. D genes are given only for firm matches. A clone size is listed for some rows: how often the clone was seen (once, few, many), or a class if it is expanded.

j_call v_call d_call clone_size cdr3_aa cdr3_nt
TRBJ2-2 TRBV13 TRBD2 . CASSQGLAGRTGELFF TGTGCCAGCAGCCAGGGACTAGCGGGGAGGACCGGGGAGCTGTTTTTT
TRBJ2-7 TRBV7-9 . . CASSSRDIFDEQYF TGTGCCAGCAGCTCCCGCGACATCTTCGACGAGCAGTACTTC
TRBJ1-5 TRBV28 . . CASSSWTGNQPQHF TGTGCCAGCAGTTCGTGGACAGGCAATCAGCCCCAGCATTTT
TRBJ1-2 TRBV6-2/TRBV6-3 . once CASSYSTLNYGYTF TGTGCCAGCAGTTACTCGACTCTTAACTATGGCTACACCTTC
TRBJ2-7 TRBV5-1 TRBD1 . CASSLWQGAGEQYF TGCGCCAGCAGCTTGTGGCAGGGGGCCGGTGAGCAGTACTTC
TRBJ2-3 TRBV5-1 . few CASSPGGTDTQYF TGCGCCAGCAGCCCCGGGGGCACAGATACGCAGTATTTT
TRBJ1-2 TRBV28 . . CASSSGYSVAGYTF TGTGCCAGCAGCTCAGGGTATTCGGTAGCTGGCTACACCTTC
TRBJ1-1 TRBV19 TRBD1 . CASSMGQGVNTEAFF TGTGCCAGTAGTATGGGACAGGGGGTGAACACTGAAGCTTTCTTT
TRBJ1-1 TRBV19 . once CASSIVGGGTEAFF TGTGCCAGTAGTATAGTAGGGGGGGGCACTGAAGCTTTCTTT
TRBJ2-7 TRBV4-1 . many CASSQLLSTTGYTYEQYF TGCGCCAGCAGCCAACTTTTATCCACGACAGGATACACCTACGAGCAGTACTTC
TRBJ1-5 TRBV28 . . CASWGSYSNQPQHF TGTGCCAGCTGGGGCAGCTATAGCAATCAGCCCCAGCATTTT
TRBJ2-2 TRBV7-2 TRBD2 . CASSLVGGGAGGELFF TGTGCCAGCAGCTTAGTTGGCGGGGGGGCCGGCGGGGAGCTGTTTTTT
TRBJ1-5 TRBV6-5 . . CASSYSGGKIQGPQHF TGTGCCAGCAGTTACTCAGGCGGAAAGATCCAGGGGCCCCAGCATTTT
TRBJ2-7 TRBV30 TRBD2 . CAWRLAGAYEQYF TGTGCCTGGAGACTAGCGGGAGCCTACGAGCAGTACTTC
TRBJ1-3 TRBV18 . once CASSPRLSSGNTIYF TGTGCCAGCTCACCAAGACTCTCTTCTGGAAACACCATATATTTT
TRBJ2-7 TRBV19 . . CASSIADSYEQYF TGTGCCAGTAGTATAGCGGACAGTTACGAGCAGTACTTC
TRBJ1-2 TRBV4-1 . . CASSYPRGGLTYGYTF TGCGCCAGCAGCTACCCGCGGGGCGGCCTGACCTATGGCTACACCTTC
TRBJ1-1 TRBV19 TRBD1 . CASSLTGVGTEAFF TGTGCCAGTAGCCTGACAGGGGTAGGGACTGAAGCTTTCTTT
TRBJ1-3 TRBV19 . . CASSIGGRGRGNTIYF TGTGCCAGTAGTATTGGAGGGCGCGGACGGGGAAACACCATATATTTT
TRBJ1-1 TRBV10-2 . . CASSDSEGNTEAFF TGCGCCAGCAGTGATTCAGAGGGTAACACTGAAGCTTTCTTT
TRBJ1-1 TRBV19 TRBD1 once CASSFTRQGGEAFF TGTGCCAGTAGTTTCACACGACAGGGAGGTGAGGCTTTCTTT
TRBJ1-2 TRBV27 . once CASSFAGLNYGYTF TGTGCCAGCAGTTTTGCGGGTCTTAACTATGGCTACACCTTC
TRBJ2-1 TRBV4-3 TRBD2 . CASSQDRTSSYNEQFF TGCGCCAGCAGCCAAGATCGGACTAGCTCCTACAATGAGCAGTTCTTC
TRBJ1-4 TRBV5-4 . . CASSSGTNNEKLFF TGTGCCAGCAGCTCCGGGACAAATAATGAAAAACTGTTTTTT
TRBJ2-2 TRBV5-1 TRBD2 few CASSLGTSGGPRTGELFF TGCGCCAGCAGCTTGGGGACTAGCGGGGGGCCGAGGACCGGGGAGCTGTTTTTT
TRBJ2-2 TRBV24-1 TRBD1 once CATSDTPGQGITGELFF TGTGCCACCAGTGATACCCCGGGACAGGGGATCACCGGGGAGCTGTTTTTT
TRBJ2-1 TRBV5-4 . . CASSSATGSEQFF TGTGCCAGCAGCTCGGCGACGGGAAGTGAGCAGTTCTTC
TRBJ2-3 TRBV24-1 TRBD2 . CATSDFRSGTISTDTQYF TGTGCCACCAGTGATTTCCGGTCCGGGACTATTAGCACAGATACGCAGTATTTT
TRBJ2-5 TRBV27 TRBD2 once CASSFRHRGVQETQYF TGTGCCAGCAGTTTTCGACACCGGGGGGTCCAAGAGACCCAGTACTTC
TRBJ1-1 TRBV5-5 . . CASSLGPIQEMNTEAFF TGTGCCAGCAGCTTGGGGCCGATACAGGAGATGAACACTGAAGCTTTCTTT
TRBJ1-6 TRBV6-4 . . CASSETSSYNSPLHF TGTGCCAGCAGTGAGACTAGCTCCTATAATTCACCCCTCCACTTT
TRBJ1-5 TRBV5-6 TRBD1 . CASSLGGQGVYQPQHF TGTGCCAGCAGCTTGGGGGGACAGGGGGTTTATCAGCCCCAGCATTTT
TRBJ2-3 TRBV5-4 . . CASTSLVGSGNTQYF TGTGCCAGCACATCATTGGTGGGGTCCGGGAATACGCAGTATTTT
TRBJ2-1 TRBV2 TRBD1 . CASRPDRGKSNEQFF TGTGCCAGCAGGCCCGACAGGGGGAAAAGCAATGAGCAGTTCTTC
TRBJ2-7 TRBV4-2 TRBD1 . CASSRDRVSAYEQYF TGTGCCAGCAGCCGCGACAGGGTAAGTGCGTACGAGCAGTACTTC
TRBJ2-1 TRBV27 TRBD1 few CASSRGQATYNEQFF TGTGCCAGCAGTAGGGGGCAGGCGACCTACAATGAGCAGTTCTTC
TRBJ2-7 TRBV28 . . CASSGLSYEQYF TGTGCCAGCTCGGGACTCTCCTACGAGCAGTACTTC
TRBJ1-5 TRBV6-2/TRBV6-3 . . CASSPYRVQSNQPQHF TGTGCCAGCAGCCCTTACAGGGTTCAGAGCAATCAGCCCCAGCATTTT
TRBJ2-1 TRBV3-1/TRBV3-2 . . CASSQDFGRSSYNEQFF TGTGCCAGCAGCCAAGATTTCGGGAGAAGCTCCTACAATGAGCAGTTCTTC
TRBJ1-1 TRBV5-1 . . CASSLAGRGDTEAFF TGCGCCAGCAGCTTGGCCGGTAGGGGCGACACTGAAGCTTTCTTT
TRBJ2-1 TRBV27 TRBD1 . CASSLSKRGRYNEQFF TGTGCCAGCAGTTTATCGAAGAGGGGGCGGTACAATGAGCAGTTCTTC
TRBJ2-2 TRBV5-1 TRBD2 . CASSTPPGLAGGSTGELFF TGCGCCAGCAGCACCCCTCCGGGACTAGCGGGGGGGAGCACCGGGGAGCTGTTTTTT